These 24 T cell receptor beta chains came from one sample sequenced in a study of blood T cells in healthy people across ages. Together with a sample-barcoded 5' primer, a J-beta primer mix was included in a second PCR lasting about 6 to 11 cycles. MiXCR was run by TCRdb on the 5' RACE reads, yielding one entry per CDR3 protein. Of approximately 850,000 distinct CDR3 sequences in the sample, 58% are singletons; the top ten hold approximately 20%. The sequenced material came from blood. The origin of the receptors is a man younger than 40 in good health.

This chain joins TRBV7-8 and TRBJ2-7, with 10 bases identical to TRBD1. From germline, CDR1 is SGHVS and CDR2 FQNEAQ. The CDR3 totals 17 residues. The J segment lost 5 bases and the V segment lost 5 bases, leaving 15 bases of the junction unmatched. The CDR3: CASSLRDRGFVAHEQYF. CDR3 bases: TGTGCCAGCAGCCTCCGGGACAGGGGCTTTGTGGCCCACGAGCAGTACTTC.

V is TRBV4-1 and J is TRBJ2-3, with no clear D. Trimming left V 0 bases short and J 0 bases short, with 7 bases between. In germline, CDR1 is MGHRA, CDR2 YSYEKL. The CDR3 covers 15 residues. The CDR3 sequence is CASSQDSPSTDTQYF. The DNA for the CDR3 is TGCGCCAGCAGCCAAGATTCCCCTAGCACAGATACGCAGTATTTT.

A remark on this clonotype: The junction does not match germline at one end; this may be a read error. As DNA, the CDR3 is TGTGTCAGCAGTCAAGCTCTCGTTCGGGGTCTACGGGGCACAGATACGCAGTATTTT. Encoded protein: CVSSQALVRGLRGTDTQYF. The chain uses TRBV6-8 and TRBJ2-3; maybe TRBD2 (5 bases). Germline CDR1 MNHGY, CDR2 SAAAGT. CDR3 size: 19 residues.

The chain links TRBV6-1 to TRBJ2-3, with 9 bases identical to TRBD1. V dropped 1 base and J dropped 4; count of bases not matched to a gene: 6. The CDR3 loop spans 16 amino acids. Germline CDR1 is MNHNS and CDR2 is SASEGT. The CDR3 sequence is CASSEVLDRGADTQYF. DNA for the CDR3: TGTGCCAGCAGTGAAGTCCTGGACAGGGGTGCAGATACGCAGTATTTT.

The rearrangement joins TRBV4-2 to TRBJ2-1; TRBD2 might be the D (5 bases). The length of the CDR3 is 16 residues. Germline V CDR1 and CDR2: LGHNA, YNFKEQ. V was trimmed by 2 bases and J by 2 bases, leaving 13 bases between them. CDR3 in DNA: TGTGCCAGCAGCCAAACGCCAGGAGGTCCCTACAATGAGCAGTTCTTC. This gives the protein CASSQTPGGPYNEQFF.

The chain links TRBV29-1 to TRBJ2-1; 8 bases agree with TRBD2. V lost 7 bases to trimming and J lost 0 bases; unmatched junction nucleotides: 8. The germline CDR1 and CDR2 sequences are SQVTM and ANQGSEA. The CDR3 contains 15 residues. CDR3 residues: CSARAGGSSYNEQFF. The CDR3 region has the DNA TGCAGCGCCCGGGCGGGGGGTAGCTCCTACAATGAGCAGTTCTTC.

V gene TRBV27 combines with J gene TRBJ2-5, with 9 positions matching TRBD2. Trimming took 4 bases from V and 11 from J; bases not matched to a gene: 11. The germline V gene encodes CDR1 MNHEY and CDR2 SMNVEV (reference sequence). The CDR3 is 14 amino acids. CDR3 coding DNA: TGTGCCAGCAGTTCAACGGGGATAGCGGGAGAGCAGTACTTC. Translating it yields CASSSTGIAGEQYF.

This clonotype was detected only once. The rearrangement joins TRBV12-3 or TRBV12-4 to TRBJ1-6; 7 bases match TRBD1. Trimming cost V 4 bases and J 10 bases; bases outside gene matches: 10. This CDR3 has 15 residues. CDR3 in DNA: TGTGCCAGCAGTTCTACGACAGGGCTTTACTCACCCCTCCACTTT. Translation gives CASSSTTGLYSPLHF.

The rearrangement links TRBV12-3 or TRBV12-4 to TRBJ2-7; the D gene could be TRBD1 or TRBD2 (6 bases each). With 5 bases removed from V and 3 bases from J, the gap between germline ends came to 17 bases. The CDR3 covers 15 residues. In DNA, the CDR3 is TGTGCCAGCAGTAGCCCGGGGGCAGGGGTCTACGAGCAGTACTTC. Its translation: CASSSPGAGVYEQYF.

This chain joins TRBV7-2 and TRBJ2-7; the D is unclear. The J call may be incorrect, as the DNA end agrees better with TRBJ2-5. The CDR3 consists of 14 residues. The germline V gene has CDR1 SGHTA and CDR2 FQGNSA. CDR3 sequence: CASSLSALQETQYF. CDR3 coding DNA: TGTGCCAGCAGCTTAAGTGCCCTCCAAGAGACCCAGTACTTC.

The chain recombines TRBV6-6 with TRBJ2-7, with TRBD2 matching over 7 bases. The ends lost 0 bases at V and 2 bases at J; junction bases unmatched: 10. In germline, CDR1 is MNHNY, CDR2 SVGAGI (reference sequence). The length of the CDR3 is 17 residues. The CDR3 region is CASSYSAGGLRAYEQYF. Here the CDR3 DNA reads TGTGCCAGCAGTTACTCGGCCGGGGGACTACGGGCCTACGAGCAGTACTTC.

This clonotype has just a few counts. The rearrangement joins TRBV20-1 to TRBJ2-7, with 7 nucleotides matching TRBD1. Germline values: CDR1 DFQATT, CDR2 SNEGSKA (reference sequence). This CDR3 spans 14 amino acids. The V segment lost 6 bases and the J segment 3 bases; nucleotides outside the gene matches: 11. The CDR3 sequence is CSATEGAGGYEQYF. In DNA, the CDR3 is TGCAGTGCAACGGAAGGGGCAGGGGGCTACGAGCAGTACTTC.

There are a few counts of this clonotype. The chain employs TRBV28 and TRBJ2-5; 9 positions match TRBD2. The end of the DNA fits TRBJ2-7 better, so the J call may be wrong. This CDR3 has 14 residues. The germline V gene encodes CDR1 MDHEN and CDR2 SYDVKM. CDR3 coding DNA: TGTGCCAGCAGTCCTTCTAGCGGGACCTACGAGCAGTACTTC. Its translation: CASSPSSGTYEQYF.

This CDR3 reads CASSVGGIRTDTQYF. CDR3 nucleotide sequence: TGTGCCAGCAGCGTAGGTGGGATCCGCACAGATACGCAGTATTTT. The chain has TRBV9 and TRBJ2-3, with D unclear. The germline V and J ends were trimmed by 0 bases and 1 base, with 9 bases remaining between them. This CDR3 is 15 amino acids long. Germline CDR1 SGDLS, CDR2 YYNGEE.

Here the CDR3 DNA reads TGTGCCAGCAGCTTAGAGGGCCGGGGGGTCGGGCAGTTCTTC. Translation gives CASSLEGRGVGQFF. The rearrangement links TRBV7-2 to TRBJ2-1, with TRBD2 matching over 7 bases. V lost 1 base, J lost 12 bases, and 9 bases stayed unmatched. Germline CDR1 reads SGHTA; CDR2 reads FQGNSA. The CDR3 is made up of 14 amino acids.

This chain joins TRBV12-3 or TRBV12-4 and TRBJ1-2; D is perhaps TRBD1 (5 bases). V lost 5 bases and J lost 6, with 13 bases in between. The CDR3 has 13 amino acids. The CDR3 loop reads CASSVEGYDGYTF. The CDR3 DNA is TGTGCCAGCAGTGTAGAGGGGTACGATGGCTACACCTTC.

The V gene is TRBV7-3, the J gene TRBJ2-1, with a tentative D call TRBD1 (5 bases). This CDR3 has 13 amino acids. V lost 2 bases and J 8 bases, leaving 10 bases between the germline ends. Germline V gene sequence: CDR1 SGHTA, CDR2 FQGTGA. CDR3 sequence reads: CASSLWTRDEQFF. The CDR3 bases are TGTGCCAGCAGCTTATGGACCAGGGATGAGCAGTTCTTC. The full variable domain, with the rest looked up from reference TRBV7-3 and TRBJ2-1, is GAGVSQTPSNKVTEKGKYVELRCDPISGHTALYWYRQSLGQGPEFLIYFQGTGAADDSGLPNDRFFAVRPEGSVSTLKIQRTERGDSAVYLCASSLWTRDEQFFGPGTRLTVL.

The gene calls are TRBV5-1 and TRBJ2-6; D uncertain. From germline, CDR1 is SGHRS and CDR2 YFSETQ. The CDR3 is 14 amino acids. Deletions cut 10 bases from V and 1 base from J, with 12 bases between. CDR3 sequence: CAGPGPSGANVLTF. For the CDR3, the DNA is TGCGCCGGGCCCGGTCCTTCTGGGGCCAACGTCCTGACTTTC.

The chain employs TRBV20-1 and TRBJ2-5, with D possibly being TRBD2 (6 bases). In germline, CDR1 is DFQATT, CDR2 SNEGSKA (reference sequence). V was clipped by 6 bases and J by 2 bases, with 13 bases between them. The CDR3 has 13 amino acids. The CDR3 loop reads CSAGSSLQETQYF. The DNA of the CDR3 is TGCAGTGCCGGGAGTAGCTTACAAGAGACCCAGTACTTC.

This clonotype was found a few times. The CDR3 coding sequence is TGTGCCATCAGCCCCACCGACACCTACTATGGCTACACCTTC. Residues: CAISPTDTYYGYTF. V is TRBV10-3 and J is TRBJ1-2; D ambiguous. V shed 6 bases and J shed 3 bases, with 14 bases lying between them. CDR3 length: 14 residues. Germline V CDR1 and CDR2: ENHRY, SYGVKD.

The CDR3 sequence is CASSSRASLYEQYF. CDR3 DNA: TGTGCCAGCAGCTCTAGAGCTTCCCTTTACGAGCAGTACTTC. The chain couples TRBV11-2 to TRBJ2-5; D not certain. Matching the DNA end better, TRBJ2-7 makes the J call doubtful. This CDR3 comprises 14 residues. Germline CDR1 reads SGHAT; CDR2 reads FQNNGV.

The genes are TRBV27 and TRBJ1-6; 7 nucleotides align to TRBD1. Germline V gives CDR1 MNHEY, CDR2 SMNVEV (reference sequence). Trimming removed 6 bases from V and 8 bases from J; junction bases left unmatched: 13. The CDR3 runs 16 residues. In DNA form, the CDR3 reads TGTGCCAGCAGGGCCCGGGACAGCCCCGCGCATTCACCCCTCCACTTT. Translated: CASRARDSPAHSPLHF.

This clonotype has only a few counts. The chain recombines TRBV11-1 with TRBJ1-2; unclear D gene. V was shortened by 5 bases and J by 0 bases, with 19 bases between the two germline ends. The CDR3 is 17 amino acids. CDR1 and CDR2 (germline): SGHAT, FQDESV (reference sequence). CDR3 sequence (DNA): TGTGCCAGCAGCACCATTAGCTTATCTTCGTCTAACTATGGCTACACCTTC. Its translation is CASSTISLSSSNYGYTF. The variable domain in full, with the rest retrieved from reference TRBV11-1 and TRBJ1-2, is EAEVAQSPRYKITEKSQAVAFWCDPISGHATLYWYRQILGQGPELLVQFQDESVVDDSQLPKDRFSAERLKGVDSTLKIQPAELGDSAMYLCASSTISLSSSNYGYTFGSGTRLTVV.

This sequence joins TRBV12-3 or TRBV12-4 and TRBJ1-2; D is perhaps TRBD1 (5 bases). The germline V and J ends were trimmed by 3 bases and 8 bases, with 16 bases remaining between them. This CDR3 comprises 14 residues. The CDR3 region has the DNA TGTGCCAGCAGTTTTCAACTCCGCGGGGACGGCTACACCTTC. Its translation is CASSFQLRGDGYTF.